This entry describes one T cell receptor (beta chain). Deletions cut 5 bases from V and 9 bases from J, with 19 bases between. This CDR3 region has 14 residues. Germline CDR1 SGHVS, CDR2 FQNEAQ. The protocol was immunoSEQ multiplex PCR, while the TCRdb copy is restricted to in-frame clones and leaves out a portion. The sample includes millions of clones, just over 90% of them seen just once. This entry is derived from a study of shared clonotypes between healthy human individuals. Study summary: Each donor's CD8 memory used one plate, CD8 naive two, each CD4 subset three.

The sequenced sample consisted of naive CD4+ T cells sorted from blood. Subset of the sample: CD45RA+ positively selected. J is TRBJ2-5 and V is TRBV7-8; no reliable D call. The TCR comes from a man in his late teens or twenties in good health. The CDR3 here is CASSRVVGPPSQYF. As DNA, the CDR3 is TGTGCCAGCAGCCGCGTGGTGGGCCCCCCCTCCCAGTACTTC. Full variable domain (outside the CDR3, taken from reference TRBV7-8 and TRBJ2-5): GAGVSQSPRYKVAKRGQDVALRCDPISGHVSLFWYQQALGQGPEFLTYFQNEAQLDKSGLPSDRFFAERPEGSVSTLKIQRTQQEDSAVYLCASSRVVGPPSQYFGPGTRLLVL.